The entry below describes one TCR beta chain. The treatment here: 15 to 20 received Ad26.COV2.S at low or high dose, single or two shots; five or six received placebo; per-sample allocation not given. Collection of samples fell on day 63 after the first vaccine or placebo injection. Sequencing used immunoSEQ multiplex PCR; TCRdb keeps in-frame clones, though not all of them. The sample has 350,000 to 500,000 clones; 80% to 95% are singletons. The data belong to a study of Ad26.COV2.S vaccination and SARS-CoV-2 variants. The TCR comes from a person between 18 and 60 years old who received the Ad26.COV2.S COVID-19 vaccine or a placebo. This material consisted of peripheral blood, taken in a trial of Ad26.COV2.S vaccine versus placebo.

The CDR3 spells CASSQIGSPRGGELFF. CDR3 nucleotides: TGCGCCAGCAGCCAAATCGGGAGCCCCCGGGGCGGGGAGCTGTTTTTT. V gene TRBV4-3 combines with J gene TRBJ2-2; tentative D call: TRBD2 (6 bases). Per the germline V gene, CDR1 is LGHNA and CDR2 is YSLEER. This CDR3 comprises 16 residues. Trimming cost V 2 bases and J 7 bases, with 17 bases left between them.